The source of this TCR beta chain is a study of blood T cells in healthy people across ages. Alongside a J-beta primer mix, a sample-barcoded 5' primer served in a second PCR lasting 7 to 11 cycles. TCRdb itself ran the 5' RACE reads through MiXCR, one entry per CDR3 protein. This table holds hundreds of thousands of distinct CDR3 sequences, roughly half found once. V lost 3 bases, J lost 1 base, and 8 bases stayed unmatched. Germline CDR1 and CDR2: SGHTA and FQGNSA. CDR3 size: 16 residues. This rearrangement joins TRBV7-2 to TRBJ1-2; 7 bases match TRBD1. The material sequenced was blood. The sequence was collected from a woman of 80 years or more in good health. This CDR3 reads CASSFSYRGNNYGYTF. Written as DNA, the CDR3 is TGTGCCAGCAGCTTCTCGTACAGGGGAAATAACTATGGCTACACCTTC. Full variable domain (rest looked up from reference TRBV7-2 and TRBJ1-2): GAGVSQSPSNKVTEKGKDVELRCDPISGHTALYWYRQSLGQGLEFLIYFQGNSAPDKSGLPSDRFSAERTGGSVSTLTIQRTQQEDSAVYLCASSFSYRGNNYGYTFGSGTRLTVV.